This T cell receptor beta chain derives from a study of control samples from healthy donors and cancer patients (dated by TCRdb to about 2020). Preparation of the library involved the immunoSEQ multiplex PCR assay. In TCRdb, the immuneACCESS table is reduced to in-frame sequences with V and J assigned. These tables do not hold every clone; where another copy was compared, an unresolved V gene accounts for under half, and the others remain unexplained. This sample holds 70,000 to 80,000 clones; approximately 88% were observed only once. Around 16% of the sample is in the top ten clones. With respect to this clone: Its antigen is not yet known. Within one base of it there is no much larger clone, and no base qualities were kept.

The germline V gene gives CDR1 as SQVTM and CDR2 as ANQGSEA. The CDR3 goes from the cysteine to the phenylalanine over 17 residues. Only the CDR3 DNA stays, 51 bases, in frame from base 1. V trim: 4 bases; J trim: 0 bases; unmatched bases: 9. The TCR originated in a man aged 50 to 60 in good health. Sequenced: blood. Recombination linked TRBV29-1 to TRBJ1-5; the junction holds 10 bases that match TRBD1. The DNA sequence follows: TGCAGCGTTGTAGGGACAGGGGCGGCTGGTAGCAATCAGCCCCAGCATTTT. This codes for CSVVGTGAAGSNQPQHF.